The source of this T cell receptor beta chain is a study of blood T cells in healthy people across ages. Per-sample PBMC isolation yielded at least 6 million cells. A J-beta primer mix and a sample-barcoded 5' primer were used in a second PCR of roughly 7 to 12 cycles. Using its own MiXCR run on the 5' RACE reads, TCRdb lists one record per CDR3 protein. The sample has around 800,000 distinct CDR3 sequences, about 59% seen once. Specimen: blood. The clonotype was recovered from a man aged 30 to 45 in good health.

CDR3 in amino acids: CASSPREGGLVRAFF. DNA of the CDR3: TGCGCCAGCAGCCCGCGGGAAGGGGGCTTGGTTAGAGCTTTCTTT. This chain joins TRBV5-1 and TRBJ1-1, with 7 bases aligning to TRBD1. Trimming at V came to 4 bases and at J to 10 bases, leaving 16 bases not matched to a gene. The CDR3 contains 15 residues. CDR1 is SGHRS, CDR2 YFSETQ, per germline.